The subject of this entry is one TCR beta chain. Antigen: not known. Via MiXCR, TCRdb re-called the reads, giving one row per CDR3 protein. The data contain around 89,000 distinct CDR3 sequences, 25% to 30% of them singletons. Trimming left V 5 bases short and J 1 base short, with 17 bases between. The CDR3 covers 16 residues. Germline assignment: CDR1 SNHLY and CDR2 FYNNEI. These data belong to a study of T cell repertoires in cytomegalovirus infection. Whole-study context: Indications of both CMV infection and matching HLA type were provided by public TCR beta signatures. Study results and caveats: The study found HLA-C-restricted CMV-specific TCR beta clonotypes dominating the ex vivo response.

The sample here was CD8+ T cells from cultured PBMCs, taken from culture after CMV antigen stimulation. The chain couples TRBV2 to TRBJ1-1, with D possibly TRBD1 on 5 matching bases. This clonotype was obtained from a human donor in good health (CMV status not recorded). Some clones in this sample may be carry-over from other donors' samples. DNA of the CDR3: TGTGCCAGCAGTATCTTTATGGATCAGGGGAACACTGAAGCTTTCTTT. The encoded protein is CASSIFMDQGNTEAFF.